Listed here are 9 T cell receptor beta chains from one sample, sequenced in a study of blood T cell repertoires in COVID-19. The method was immunoSEQ multiplex PCR; TCRdb's version includes in-frame clones alone and lacks a portion of them. The sample lists fewer than 300,000 clones; more than 85% were seen once. The specimen was peripheral blood. Receptors were obtained from a woman aged 30 to 39 with COVID-19, enrolled during active disease.

The sample holds one count of this clone. The rearrangement links TRBV24-1 to TRBJ1-5; tentatively, D is TRBD1 (5 bases). CDR3 length: 16 residues. CDR1 KGHDR and CDR2 SFDVKD come from the germline V gene. V was clipped by 5 bases and J by 8 bases, with 21 bases between them. As DNA, the CDR3 is TGTGCCACCAGTGCCCAAAACGGACAATTCGGAGAGCCCCAGCATTTT. It specifies CATSAQNGQFGEPQHF.

J is TRBJ1-1 and V is TRBV27, with D possibly being TRBD1 (5 bases). This CDR3 contains 14 residues. Germline-derived CDR1 and CDR2 are MNHEY and SMNVEV (reference sequence). Trimming removed 3 bases at V and 1 base at J, with 9 bases between. This chain's CDR3 is CASSFGGENTEAFF. The DNA of the CDR3 is TGTGCCAGCAGTTTTGGAGGGGAGAACACTGAAGCTTTCTTT.

The chain joins TRBV19 to TRBJ2-7; TRBD2 is a possible D gene (7 bases). The CDR3 contains 20 residues. CDR1 is LNHDA and CDR2 is SQIVND in the germline V gene (reference sequence). V was shortened by 6 bases and J by 7 bases, with 37 bases between the two germline ends. CDR3 nucleotide sequence: TGTGCCAGTAGCCCATCGGGGACACCCGAAGCGAAGCCCACGCGGGGGGAGCAGTACTTC. Translating gives CASSPSGTPEAKPTRGEQYF.

The chain employs TRBV5-4 and TRBJ2-5; TRBD1 aligns across 12 bases. The ends lost 4 bases at V and 5 bases at J; junction bases unmatched: 6. This CDR3 has 15 amino acids. Germline V lookup: CDR1 SGHNT, CDR2 YYREEE (reference sequence). The CDR3 coding sequence is TGTGCCAGCAGCCGAGGGACAGGGGGCCTTGAGACCCAGTACTTC. Translated, it gives CASSRGTGGLETQYF. Filled out from reference TRBV5-4 and TRBJ2-5, the complete variable domain reads ETGVTQSPTHLIKTRGQQVTLRCSSQSGHNTVSWYQQALGQGPQFIFQYYREEENGRGNFPPRFSGLQFPNYSSELNVNALELDDSALYLCASSRGTGGLETQYFGPGTRLLVL.

J is TRBJ2-1 and V is TRBV3-1 (or the pseudogene TRBV3-2); 9 bases are a match to TRBD2. Germline lookup yields CDR1 LGHDT and CDR2 YNNKEL (reference sequence). This CDR3 comprises 15 residues. J was trimmed by 4 bases and V by 4 bases; bases with no gene match: 5. This CDR3 is CASSRASGIYNEQFF. The CDR3 DNA reads as TGTGCCAGCAGCCGGGCTAGCGGGATATACAATGAGCAGTTCTTC.

The chain links TRBV29-1 to TRBJ2-7; D possibly corresponds to TRBD1 (6 bases). V lost 6 bases and J lost 1, with 16 bases in between. The CDR3 is 14 amino acids. CDR1 and CDR2 from the germline V gene are SQVTM and ANQGSEA. In nucleotides, the CDR3 is TGCAGCGTCCAAGGGCAGGGACATTCCTACGAGCAGTACTTC. Protein product: CSVQGQGHSYEQYF.

The chain joins TRBV6-4 to TRBJ1-1; TRBD1 is a possible D gene (6 bases). V was pared by 4 bases and J by 10 bases, with 19 bases between. The CDR3 spans 14 residues. CDR1 is MRHNA, CDR2 SNTAGT, per germline. In nucleotides, the CDR3 is TGTGCCAGCAGTGCAAGTTTATTCAGGGGAGCAGCTTTCTTT. Protein product: CASSASLFRGAAFF.

The chain is built from TRBV19 and TRBJ1-1; perhaps TRBD1 as D (5 bases). The V and J ends lost 5 bases and 5 bases respectively, with 15 bases between them. The germline V gene encodes CDR1 LNHDA and CDR2 SQIVND (reference sequence). This CDR3 has 14 amino acids. CDR3 sequence reads: CASSVSGFGTEAFF. CDR3 bases: TGTGCCAGTAGTGTTTCAGGGTTCGGGACTGAAGCTTTCTTT.

The gene calls are TRBV30 and TRBJ1-4; 10 nucleotides match TRBD1. After removal of 1 base from V and 6 bases from J, the junction contained 5 bases not matched to a gene. Germline lookup yields CDR1 GTSNPN and CDR2 SVGIG (reference sequence). This CDR3 region has 15 residues. The CDR3 here is CAWSGDRGGDEKLFF. CDR3 nucleotides: TGTGCCTGGAGTGGGGACAGGGGTGGAGATGAAAAACTGTTTTTT.